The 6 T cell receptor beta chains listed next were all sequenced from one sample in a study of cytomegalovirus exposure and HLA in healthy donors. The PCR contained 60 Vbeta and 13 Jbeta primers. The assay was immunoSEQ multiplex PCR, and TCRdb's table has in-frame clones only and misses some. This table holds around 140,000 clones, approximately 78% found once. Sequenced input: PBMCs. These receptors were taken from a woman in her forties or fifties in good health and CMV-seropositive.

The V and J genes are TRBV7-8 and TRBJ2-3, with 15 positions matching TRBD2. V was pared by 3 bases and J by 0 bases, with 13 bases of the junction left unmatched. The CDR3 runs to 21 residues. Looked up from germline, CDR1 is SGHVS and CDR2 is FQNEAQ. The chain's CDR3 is CASSLGLAGGEYLSSTDTQYF. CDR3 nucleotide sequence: TGTGCCAGCAGCTTGGGACTAGCGGGGGGAGAATACCTTTCTAGCACAGATACGCAGTATTTT.

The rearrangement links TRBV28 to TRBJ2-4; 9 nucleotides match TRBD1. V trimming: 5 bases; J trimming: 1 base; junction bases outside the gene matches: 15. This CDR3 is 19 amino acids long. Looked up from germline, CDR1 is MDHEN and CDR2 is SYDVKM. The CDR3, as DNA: TGTGCCAGCAGTCCCCGGGAGTACAGGGGGCGCCGGGCCAAAAACATTCAGTACTTC. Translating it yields CASSPREYRGRRAKNIQYF.

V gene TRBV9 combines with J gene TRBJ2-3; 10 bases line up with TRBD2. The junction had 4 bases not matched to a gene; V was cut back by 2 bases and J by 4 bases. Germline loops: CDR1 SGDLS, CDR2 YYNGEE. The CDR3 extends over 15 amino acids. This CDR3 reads CASSVSGRPPDTQYF. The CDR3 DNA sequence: TGTGCCAGCAGCGTTAGCGGGAGGCCCCCAGATACGCAGTATTTT.

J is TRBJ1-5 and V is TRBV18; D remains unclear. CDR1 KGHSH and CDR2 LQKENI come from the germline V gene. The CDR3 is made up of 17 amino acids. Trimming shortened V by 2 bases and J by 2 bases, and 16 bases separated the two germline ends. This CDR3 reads CASSPESRRSGNQPQHF. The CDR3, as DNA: TGTGCCAGCTCACCAGAGTCTAGGAGGAGCGGCAATCAGCCCCAGCATTTT.

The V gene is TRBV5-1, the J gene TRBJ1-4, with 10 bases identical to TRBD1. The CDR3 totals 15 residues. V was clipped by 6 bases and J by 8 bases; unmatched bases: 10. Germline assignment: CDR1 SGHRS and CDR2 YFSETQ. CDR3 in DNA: TGCGCCAGCAAGGACCTCGGGACAGGGGAAGAAAAACTGTTTTTT. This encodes CASKDLGTGEEKLFF.

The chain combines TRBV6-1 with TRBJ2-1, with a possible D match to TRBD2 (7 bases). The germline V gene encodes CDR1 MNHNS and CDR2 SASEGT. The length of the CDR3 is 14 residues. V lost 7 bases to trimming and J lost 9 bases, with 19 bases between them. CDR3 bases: TGTGCCAGCACCGGAGGGGGGGGGCCGCGTGAGCAGTTCTTC. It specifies CASTGGGGPREQFF.